This T cell receptor (beta chain) was documented in a study of vaccination and CD4 T cells after COVID-19. Turning to the study itself: As control conditions, cultures were given either a CEFX pool serving as positive control, an HIV-1 Nef pool, or no peptide at all.

An Oncomine TCR Beta short-read assay was used to sequence the DNA from cultured CD4+ T cells. One entry per CDR3 protein, called by TCRdb with MiXCR from the PCR reads. The data show about 14,000 distinct CDR3 sequences, 45% to 70% seen once. Germline CDR1 MNHNS, CDR2 SASEGT. The CDR3 runs to 13 residues. V trimming: 6 bases; J trimming: 11 bases; junction bases outside the gene matches: 11. Only a few counts were recorded for this clonotype. Its antigen is still unknown. Treatment given: roughly 10-day PBMC culture with coronavirus spike peptide pools or control peptides (ViraFEST assay). Each well received fewer than 2.5 million PBMCs, cultured with 8 to 10 IU/ml IL-2 and 9 to 10 ug/ml peptide pools.

The sequencing input was CD4+ T cells from blood, cultured in vitro. The source is a human donor who had recovered from COVID-19. This chain links TRBV6-1 with TRBJ1-1; 8 nucleotides agree with TRBD1. CDR3 bases: TGTGCCAGCAGCAAGGGACAGGTCAGCTACGCTTTCTTT. Amino acids: CASSKGQVSYAFF.